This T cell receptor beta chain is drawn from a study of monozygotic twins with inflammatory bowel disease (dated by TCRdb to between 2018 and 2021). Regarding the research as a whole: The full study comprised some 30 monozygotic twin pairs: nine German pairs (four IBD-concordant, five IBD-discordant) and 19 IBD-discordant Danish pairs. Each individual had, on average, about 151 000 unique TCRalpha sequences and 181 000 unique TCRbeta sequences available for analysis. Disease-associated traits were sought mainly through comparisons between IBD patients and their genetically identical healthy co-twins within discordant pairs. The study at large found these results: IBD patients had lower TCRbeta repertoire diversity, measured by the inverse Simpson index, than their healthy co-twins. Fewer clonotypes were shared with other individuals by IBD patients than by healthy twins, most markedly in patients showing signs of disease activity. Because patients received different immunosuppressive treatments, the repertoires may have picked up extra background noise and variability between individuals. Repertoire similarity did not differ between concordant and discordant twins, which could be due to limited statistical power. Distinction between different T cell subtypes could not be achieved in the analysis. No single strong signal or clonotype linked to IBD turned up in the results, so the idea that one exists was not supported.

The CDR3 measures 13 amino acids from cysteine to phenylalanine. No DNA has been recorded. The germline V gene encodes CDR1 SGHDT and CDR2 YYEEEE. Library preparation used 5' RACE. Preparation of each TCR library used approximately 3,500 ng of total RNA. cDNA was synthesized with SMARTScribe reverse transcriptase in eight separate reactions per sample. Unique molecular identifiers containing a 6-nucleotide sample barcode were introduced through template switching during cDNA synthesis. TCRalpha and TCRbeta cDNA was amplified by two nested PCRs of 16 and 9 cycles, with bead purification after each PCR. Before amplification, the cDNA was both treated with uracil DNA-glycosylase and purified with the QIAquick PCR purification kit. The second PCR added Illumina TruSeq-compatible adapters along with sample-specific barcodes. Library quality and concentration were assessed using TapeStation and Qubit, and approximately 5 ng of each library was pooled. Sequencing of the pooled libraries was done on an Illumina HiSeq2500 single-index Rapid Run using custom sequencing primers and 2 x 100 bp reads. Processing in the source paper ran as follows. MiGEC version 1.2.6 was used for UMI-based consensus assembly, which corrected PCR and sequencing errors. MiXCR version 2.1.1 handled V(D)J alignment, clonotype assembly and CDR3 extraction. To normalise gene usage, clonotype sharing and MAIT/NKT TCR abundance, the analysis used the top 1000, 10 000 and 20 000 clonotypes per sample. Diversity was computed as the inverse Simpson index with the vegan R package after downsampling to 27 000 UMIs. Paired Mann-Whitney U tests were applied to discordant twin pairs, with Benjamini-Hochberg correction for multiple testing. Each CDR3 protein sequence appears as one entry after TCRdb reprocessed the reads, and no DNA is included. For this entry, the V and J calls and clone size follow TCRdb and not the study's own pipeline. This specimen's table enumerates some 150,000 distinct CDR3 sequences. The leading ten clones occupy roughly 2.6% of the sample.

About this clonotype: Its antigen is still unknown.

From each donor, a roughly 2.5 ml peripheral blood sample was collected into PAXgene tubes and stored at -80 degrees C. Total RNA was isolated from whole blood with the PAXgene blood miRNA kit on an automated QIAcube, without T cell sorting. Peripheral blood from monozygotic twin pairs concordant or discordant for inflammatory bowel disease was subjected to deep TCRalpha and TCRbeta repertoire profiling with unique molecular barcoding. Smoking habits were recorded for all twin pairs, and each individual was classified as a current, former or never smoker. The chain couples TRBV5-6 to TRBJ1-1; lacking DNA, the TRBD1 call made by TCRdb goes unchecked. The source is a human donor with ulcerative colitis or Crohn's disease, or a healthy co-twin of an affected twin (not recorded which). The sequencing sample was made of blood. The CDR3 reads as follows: CASSQGVGTEAFF.